The sequence of this T cell receptor (beta chain) was determined in a study of T-cell memory formation after mild COVID-19 (dated by TCRdb to the early 2020s). In terms of the full investigation: Most TCR sequence clusters were specific to one of the two donors. The cohort was made up of two young adult volunteers, one female and one male, who were previously healthy. In a couple of donors, T-cell clones that expanded and contracted after mild COVID-19 were tracked by sequencing TCRalpha and TCRbeta repertoires over time. Study-level results and caveats: SARS-CoV-2 specificity of the second-wave clones peaking on day 37 was not confirmed. Contracting CD4+ clones were found mainly in CM and EM memory subsets, while CD8+ clones were enriched in EMRA. Clones contracting from day 15 to 85 had balanced CD4/CD8 phenotypes, while a second wave expanding from day 15 to 37 was biased towards CD4+. The study included only a couple of mild cases, and larger cohorts that include severe cases with pre-infection samples were judged to be necessary. Some responding clones were found in pre-infection memory, which suggests that pre-existing cross-reactive memory T cells took part in the SARS-CoV-2 response.

For sequencing, an Illumina NovaSeq 6000 was employed. TCRalpha and TCRbeta cDNA libraries were constructed by 5'RACE with constant-segment primers, with sample barcodes and unique molecular identifiers being introduced. Trizol reagent was used to extract RNA from every sample. The libraries were amplified in two PCR steps, and the second step added a second sample barcode and Illumina TruSeq adapters. The libraries were sequenced on an Illumina NovaSeq using 2 x 150 bp paired-end reads. In the source study's methods: Demultiplexing of reads and collapsing into UMI-guided consensus sequences were performed with migec v1.2.7. Using mixcr v2.1.11, UMI consensuses were aligned to TRA and TRB V and J templates and then assembled into clonotypes. A clonotype was counted as expanded or contracted only if both edgeR and NoisET called the change significant, with noise models trained on biological replicates. edgeR calls used a false discovery rate-adjusted p below 0.01 and a log2 fold-change threshold of 1. As an exploratory analysis of dynamics, max-normalized trajectories of the 1000 most abundant clonotypes were examined by PCA with hierarchical clustering. Each responding clone was given a CD4 or CD8 phenotype based on the CD4+ and CD8+ repertoires, which had been sequenced separately. TCRdb applied fastp at Q25 and MiXCR to the public reads, then kept only in-frame beta chains. Every distinct CDR3 protein forms one entry, paired with its most common genes and DNA. TCRdb, not the original authors, processed these V and J calls. Across this sample there are approximately 200,000 distinct CDR3 sequences, with around 16% seen only once. The ten largest account for roughly 1.9% of the sample.

The CDR3 covers 19 residues, taking in both the cysteine and the phenylalanine. The DNA shown is the 57-base CDR3, in frame from base 1. At the junction V is shortened by 0 bases and J by 4 bases, with 22 bases in between. The germline V gene gives CDR1 as MNHEY and CDR2 as SVGAGI. Ficoll-Paque density gradient centrifugation was the method used to isolate PBMCs. This clonotype showed up just a few times. What antigen it recognizes has not been identified. No base qualities exist here, and no much larger clone lies one base off it. The chain links TRBV6-5 with TRBJ2-1; the D gene is possibly TRBD1 or TRBD2, each agreeing over 6 bases. Sequencing was done on a sample of PBMCs or a T cell subset sorted from them (not recorded which). The TCR was taken from an adult woman who had mild COVID-19 (a few samples of this study predate the infection). The sample titles of this study are shuffled in the database, so cell type and time point are left out; the donor was told from shared clones. The nucleotides are TGTGCCAGCAGTTACTCGATCCCCAGCAGGGGAGGTTCATACAATGAGCAGTTCTTC. Translated, this gives CASSYSIPSRGGSYNEQFF.